What follows is one TCR beta chain and its context. Its target is not known. The record originates from a study of T-cell memory formation after mild COVID-19. Study results and caveats: CD4+ contracting clones lay mainly in CM and EM, CD8+ ones in EMRA.

Researchers used 5'RACE with constant-segment primers to make TCR alpha and TCR beta cDNA libraries that carry sample barcodes and UMIs. TCRdb reanalysed the 5' RACE reads using MiXCR and keeps one entry per CDR3 protein. The table records about 270,000 distinct CDR3 sequences, approximately 15% of them present only once. CDR1 DFQATT and CDR2 SNEGSKA come from the germline V gene (reference sequence). CDR3 length equals 9 residues. The V end lost 5 bases, the J end lost 9 bases, and 2 bases lay between the germline ends. Sequenced: PBMCs or a T cell subset sorted from them (not recorded which). The chain joins TRBV20-1 to TRBJ1-6; D not certain. The clonotype was recovered from a man younger than 30 who had mild COVID-19 (a few samples of this study predate the infection). Cell type and time point are not known. The CDR3 here is CSAASPLHF. The CDR3 coding sequence is TGCAGTGCTGCTTCACCCCTCCACTTT.